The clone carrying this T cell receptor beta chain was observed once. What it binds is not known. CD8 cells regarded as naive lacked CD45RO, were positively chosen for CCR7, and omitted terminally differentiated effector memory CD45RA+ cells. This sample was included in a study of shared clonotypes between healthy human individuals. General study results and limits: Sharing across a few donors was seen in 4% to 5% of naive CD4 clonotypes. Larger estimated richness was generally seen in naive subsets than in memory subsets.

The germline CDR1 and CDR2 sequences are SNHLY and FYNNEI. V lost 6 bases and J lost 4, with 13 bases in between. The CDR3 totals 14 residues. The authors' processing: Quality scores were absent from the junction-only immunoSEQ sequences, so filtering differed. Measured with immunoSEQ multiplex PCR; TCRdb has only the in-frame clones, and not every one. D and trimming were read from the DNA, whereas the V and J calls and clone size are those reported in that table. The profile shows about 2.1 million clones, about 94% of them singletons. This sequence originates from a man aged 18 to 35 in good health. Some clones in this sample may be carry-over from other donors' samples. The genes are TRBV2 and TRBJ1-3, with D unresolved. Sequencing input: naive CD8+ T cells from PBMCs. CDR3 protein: CASSLRRSGNTIYF. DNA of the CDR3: TGTGCCAGCAGCCTGAGGAGATCGGGAAACACCATATATTTT. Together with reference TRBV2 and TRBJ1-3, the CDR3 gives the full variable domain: EPEVTQTPSHQVTQMGQEVILRCVPISNHLYFYWYRQILGQKVEFLVSFYNNEISEKSEIFDDQFSVERPDGSNFTLKIRSTKLEDSAMYFCASSLRRSGNTIYFGEGSWLTVV.